This TCR beta chain was sequenced during a study of spatial heterogeneity in lung cancer. Notes on the study in general: How many expanded intratumoral alpha and beta TCRs were present tracked the tumor mutation count, which was a count of nonsynonymous mutations.

Noted time point: sample taken at primary tumor resection. TCRdb reprocessed the 5' RACE reads via MiXCR and lists one record per CDR3 protein. The data show about 7,400 distinct CDR3 sequences, 14% seen once. The CDR3 consists of 16 residues. Trimming took 6 bases from V and 6 from J; bases not matched to a gene: 6. Germline V CDR1 and CDR2: LGHNA, YSLEER. In its sample, this clonotype is medium-sized (0.01 to 0.1%). The antigen is unknown. The material sequenced was lung tumor tissue, taken at surgery. The clonotype comes from a female donor with early-stage non-small cell lung cancer. This chain links TRBV4-3 with TRBJ2-3; 16 bases match TRBD2. The DNA of the CDR3 is TGCGCCAGCAGAATCGGGACTAGCGGGGGGGCTGATACGCAGTATTTT. Translated, it gives CASRIGTSGGADTQYF.